This entry lists 2 T cell receptor beta chains sequenced from one sample in a study of shared clonotypes between healthy human individuals. Data came from immunoSEQ multiplex PCR; TCRdb stores just in-frame clones and leaves some out. The sample comprises about 2.4 million clones, roughly 93% of which are singletons, and around 0.37% rests with the top ten. Sequenced sample: naive CD4+ T cells from PBMCs. Described subset: CD45RA+ positively selected. The origin of the receptors is a man between 18 and 29 years old in good health. Some clones in this sample may be carry-over from other donors' samples.

The V gene is TRBV19, the J gene TRBJ2-2, with a weak D call TRBD2 (5 bases). Between the trimmed V and J ends, which lost 2 bases and 6 bases, there was a span of 22 bases. This CDR3 spans 18 amino acids. From germline, CDR1 is LNHDA and CDR2 SQIVND (reference sequence). The CDR3 protein is CASSISEVDLYVAGELFF. The CDR3 nucleotides are TGTGCCAGTAGTATATCGGAGGTAGATCTTTATGTGGCCGGGGAGCTGTTTTTT. The variable domain in full, completed from reference TRBV19 and TRBJ2-2, reads DGGITQSPKYLFRKEGQNVTLSCEQNLNHDAMYWYRQDPGQGLRLIYYSQIVNDFQKGDIAEGYSVSREKKESFPLTVTSAQKNPTAFYLCASSISEVDLYVAGELFFGEGSRLTVL.

The chain uses TRBV7-9 and TRBJ2-6; D is ambiguous. Germline CDR1 is SEHNR and CDR2 is FQNEAQ (reference sequence). The CDR3 is 16 amino acids. V gave up 5 bases and J gave up 1 base, with 12 bases separating them. The CDR3 is CASSQLWKSGANVLTF. The CDR3 nucleotides are TGTGCCAGCAGCCAGTTGTGGAAGTCTGGGGCCAACGTCCTGACTTTC.